What follows are 27 T cell receptor beta chains derived from one specimen sequenced in a study of identical twins. TCRdb redid the calling of the 5' RACE reads with MiXCR, one entry per CDR3 protein. The sample shows roughly 1.6 million distinct CDR3 sequences, under 35% of them seen only once. Sequenced: cord blood. The receptors stem from a newborn girl in good health.

The V and J genes are TRBV7-9 and TRBJ2-5; 8 bases match TRBD2. Trimming at V came to 3 bases and at J to 1 base, leaving 7 bases not matched to a gene. The CDR3 contains 16 residues. CDR1 is SEHNR and CDR2 is FQNEAQ in the germline V gene (reference sequence). CDR3 coding DNA: TGTGCCAGCAGCTTCGGGCGGGGGGCTTTCCAAGAGACCCAGTACTTC. Translating it yields CASSFGRGAFQETQYF.

V and J are TRBV5-1 and TRBJ1-1, with D tentatively TRBD1 (6 bases). This CDR3 has 17 residues. Trimming removed 1 base at V and 2 bases at J, with 18 bases between. CDR1 is SGHRS, CDR2 YFSETQ, per germline. CDR3 residues: CASSLRQGSLYNTEAFF. Written as DNA, the CDR3 is TGCGCCAGCAGCTTGCGGCAGGGGTCGCTTTATAACACTGAAGCTTTCTTT.

The chain uses TRBV28 and TRBJ1-2; D is uncertain. Germline CDR1 reads MDHEN; CDR2 reads SYDVKM. The V end lost 3 bases, the J end lost 4 bases, and 12 bases lay between the germline ends. The CDR3 length is 14 residues. The CDR3: CASSFPGSVYGYTF. In nucleotides, the CDR3 is TGTGCCAGCAGTTTCCCAGGTTCGGTCTATGGCTACACCTTC.

This clonotype was counted many times. The rearrangement links TRBV7-2 to TRBJ2-5; D is ambiguous. The germline CDR1 and CDR2 sequences are SGHTA and FQGNSA. CDR3 length equals 14 residues. V gave up 5 bases and J gave up 2 bases, with 12 bases separating them. In DNA, the CDR3 is TGTGCCAGCAGCCCCCTGGGAAGACAAGAGACCCAGTACTTC. This translates into CASSPLGRQETQYF. Full variable domain (outside the CDR3, taken from reference TRBV7-2 and TRBJ2-5): GAGVSQSPSNKVTEKGKDVELRCDPISGHTALYWYRQSLGQGLEFLIYFQGNSAPDKSGLPSDRFSAERTGGSVSTLTIQRTQQEDSAVYLCASSPLGRQETQYFGPGTRLLVL.

This clonotype was recorded a few times. J is TRBJ1-2 and V is TRBV20-1; no clear D. This CDR3 is 15 amino acids long. CDR1 is DFQATT, CDR2 SNEGSKA, per germline (reference sequence). V lost 0 bases and J 8 bases, leaving 19 bases between the germline ends. The CDR3 spells CSARDLQVPPSGYTF. CDR3 in DNA: TGCAGTGCTAGAGATCTTCAGGTTCCTCCATCCGGCTACACCTTC.

The chain recombines TRBV9 with TRBJ2-1, with 9 bases matching TRBD1. With 3 bases clipped from V and 12 bases from J, the junction kept 19 bases outside the gene matches. The CDR3 is 17 residues long. Germline values: CDR1 SGDLS, CDR2 YYNGEE. CDR3 region: CASSASLGQGAPLGQFF. CDR3 nucleotide sequence: TGTGCCAGCAGCGCTTCCCTGGGACAGGGCGCACCCCTTGGGCAGTTCTTC.

The table lists this clonotype with a few counts. The chain has TRBV29-1 and TRBJ1-5; no reliable D call. CDR1 and CDR2 from the germline V gene are SQVTM and ANQGSEA. Deletions cut 4 bases from V and 2 bases from J, with 12 bases between. The CDR3 totals 14 residues. The CDR3 nucleotides read TGCAGCGTTGCGGAGGGTTCGGGCAATCAGCCCCAGCATTTT. Translated: CSVAEGSGNQPQHF.

This clonotype occurred a few times. The chain combines TRBV6-2 or TRBV6-3 with TRBJ2-1; 9 nucleotides align to TRBD2. Per germline, CDR1 MNHEY and CDR2 SVGEGT. V gave up 0 bases and J gave up 6 bases; unmatched junction bases: 0. This CDR3 is built from 14 residues. CDR3 in amino acids: CASSYSLAGNEQFF. The CDR3, as DNA: TGTGCCAGCAGTTACTCACTAGCGGGCAATGAGCAGTTCTTC.

This clonotype was seen more than once but under ten times. The rearrangement links TRBV27 to TRBJ2-5, with 9 bases matching TRBD2. There are 15 residues in the CDR3. V was pared by 3 bases and J by 5 bases, with 7 bases of the junction left unmatched. Germline values: CDR1 MNHEY, CDR2 SMNVEV (reference sequence). This CDR3 reads CASSFFAGGDETQYF. CDR3 bases: TGTGCCAGCAGTTTTTTCGCGGGAGGGGATGAGACCCAGTACTTC.

The chain carries TRBV7-2 and TRBJ2-1, with 7 bases that match TRBD2. CDR1 and CDR2 (germline): SGHTA, FQGNSA. V trimming: 3 bases; J trimming: 14 bases; junction bases outside the gene matches: 7. The CDR3 extends over 12 amino acids. The CDR3 here is CASSLGGTNKFF. In DNA form, the CDR3 reads TGTGCCAGCAGCTTGGGCGGGACTAATAAGTTCTTC.

The sample holds a few counts of this clonotype. V usage is TRBV20-1 and J usage is TRBJ2-7; D not resolved. V dropped 0 bases and J dropped 3 bases, with 12 bases sitting between them. CDR1 and CDR2 (germline): DFQATT, SNEGSKA (reference sequence). The CDR3 contains 14 residues. The DNA of the CDR3 is TGCAGTGCTAGAGATCAAAGGCACCTCTACGAGCAGTACTTC. Protein: CSARDQRHLYEQYF.

The genes are TRBV28 and TRBJ1-6, with TRBD1 as a possible D gene (5 bases). Germline lookup yields CDR1 MDHEN and CDR2 SYDVKM. The CDR3 spans 15 residues. The V end lost 3 bases, the J end lost 9 bases, and 15 bases lay between the germline ends. The DNA of the CDR3 is TGTGCCAGCAGTTTCGTTCGCAGGGATGGTTCACCCCTCCACTTT. This encodes CASSFVRRDGSPLHF.

V gene TRBV5-1 combines with J gene TRBJ2-1; TRBD2 aligns across 8 bases. The CDR3 totals 14 residues. CDR1 is SGHRS and CDR2 is YFSETQ in the germline V gene. V gave up 3 bases and J gave up 5 bases; unmatched junction bases: 4. This CDR3 reads CASSSGTSHNEQFF. Written as DNA, the CDR3 is TGCGCCAGCAGCTCCGGGACTAGTCACAATGAGCAGTTCTTC.

This clonotype was seen just once. The chain has TRBV7-2 and TRBJ2-3, with a tentative D call TRBD2 (5 bases). This CDR3 is built from 17 residues. The germline V gene encodes CDR1 SGHTA and CDR2 FQGNSA. The ends were cut back, 4 bases at V and 0 bases at J, with 17 bases in the middle. CDR3 sequence reads: CASSSGYSRRSTDTQYF. CDR3 bases: TGTGCCAGCAGCTCCGGATACTCTAGGAGGAGCACAGATACGCAGTATTTT.

This clonotype came up a few times. The V gene is TRBV7-2, the J gene TRBJ2-3; D not resolved. The length of the CDR3 is 16 residues. CDR1 SGHTA and CDR2 FQGNSA come from the germline V gene. V was cut by 6 bases and J by 0 bases, with 16 bases left in between. CDR3 nucleotide sequence: TGTGCCAGCAGGAGTGACGCAGACTCTAGCACAGATACGCAGTATTTT. This translates into CASRSDADSSTDTQYF.

This clonotype was picked up a small number of times. CDR3 nucleotide sequence: TGCGCCAGCAGCTTAAGAGGACAGAATCAGTACTTC. The encoded protein is CASSLRGQNQYF. The chain recombines TRBV5-1 with TRBJ2-7, with D maybe TRBD1 (6 bases). There are 12 residues in the CDR3. Per germline, CDR1 SGHRS and CDR2 YFSETQ. Trimming cost V 2 bases and J 10 bases, with 13 bases left between them.

This clonotype was recorded at least ten times. A read error may account for a junction end that differs from germline. The gene calls are TRBV5-1 and TRBJ2-4; 8 nucleotides line up with TRBD2. The CDR3 is 15 residues long. Looked up from germline, CDR1 is SGHRS and CDR2 is YFSETQ. The CDR3 region is CASSLGGGAKNIQYF. Here the CDR3 DNA reads TGTGCCAGCAGCTTAGGCGGGGGGGCCAAAAACATTCAGTACTTC.

The chain links TRBV6-1 to TRBJ1-2; unclear D gene. V lost 0 bases and J 7 bases, leaving 9 bases between the germline ends. Germline CDR1 and CDR2: MNHNS and SASEGT. CDR3 length: 13 residues. CDR3 coding DNA: TGTGCCAGCAGTGAAGCTCCAACGGGTGGCTACACCTTC. Translation gives CASSEAPTGGYTF.

The J gene is TRBJ1-2, the V gene TRBV20-1; a weak D match, TRBD1 (6 bases). V lost 4 bases and J 6 bases, leaving 15 bases between the germline ends. The CDR3 spans 13 residues. Germline CDR1 is DFQATT and CDR2 is SNEGSKA (reference sequence). CDR3: CSATSGELHGYTF. CDR3 in DNA: TGCAGTGCTACCTCAGGGGAACTTCATGGCTACACCTTC.

This clonotype was counted a few times. The chain recombines TRBV4-1 with TRBJ2-7, with TRBD2 matching 8 bases. This CDR3 comprises 18 residues. Germline-derived CDR1 and CDR2 are MGHRA and YSYEKL. J gave up 3 bases and V 1 base, and 14 bases lay outside the gene matches. CDR3 sequence reads: CASSQGIWSVAGGYEQYF. CDR3 sequence (DNA): TGCGCCAGCAGCCAAGGAATCTGGAGTGTGGCGGGAGGCTACGAGCAGTACTTC.

This clonotype was counted a few times. The rearrangement joins TRBV13 to TRBJ1-2, with 8 positions matching TRBD1. Germline V gene lookup returns CDR1 PRHDT and CDR2 FYEKMQ (reference sequence). V shed 3 bases, J shed 5 bases, and the junction held 8 bases outside the gene matches. CDR3 length: 15 residues. The CDR3 DNA reads as TGTGCCAGCAGCTTGCGGGGACAGGCTCTATATGGCTACACCTTC. Amino acids: CASSLRGQALYGYTF.

The V gene is TRBV12-5, the J gene TRBJ2-2, with 8 positions matching TRBD1. This CDR3 region has 17 residues. V was pared by 0 bases and J by 3 bases, with 6 bases of the junction left unmatched. Germline lookup yields CDR1 LGHNT and CDR2 FRNRAP. Here the CDR3 reads CASGLVRGQDDTGELFF. The CDR3 nucleotides read TGTGCTAGTGGTTTGGTAAGGGGACAGGACGACACCGGGGAGCTGTTTTTT.

This clonotype was detected only once. The chain employs TRBV12-3 or TRBV12-4 and TRBJ2-3, with TRBD1 matching 9 bases. The CDR3 spans 15 residues. J was trimmed by 4 bases and V by 5 bases; bases with no gene match: 7. For the CDR3, the DNA is TGTGCCAGCAGTCGGACAGGGGCTACCGCAGATACGCAGTATTTT. Translated: CASSRTGATADTQYF.

The chain joins TRBV10-2 to TRBJ2-3; D is unclear. V lost 8 bases and J lost 2, with 8 bases in between. The CDR3 has 12 amino acids. CDR1 is WSHSY and CDR2 is SAAADI in the germline V gene. The CDR3 nucleotides are TGCGCCAGCGAAGGCGTCACAGATACGCAGTATTTT. It translates to CASEGVTDTQYF.

This clonotype was picked up a small number of times. V is TRBV10-3 and J is TRBJ2-7, with 8 bases fitting TRBD1. The V gene's germline CDR1 is ENHRY and CDR2 SYGVKD. The CDR3 contains 14 residues. Trimming took 4 bases from V and 0 from J; bases not matched to a gene: 2. The CDR3 DNA follows: TGTGCCATCAGTGTTGGACAGGGCTCCTACGAGCAGTACTTC. Translation: CAISVGQGSYEQYF.

Regarding this clonotype: A read error is possible here, since a much larger clone lies one base away. The chain has TRBV28 and TRBJ2-3; tentative D call: TRBD2 (6 bases). The CDR3 has 14 residues. CDR1 and CDR2 from the germline V gene are MDHEN and SYDVKM. The CDR3 loop is CAGSRREWTDTQYF. The CDR3 DNA follows: TGTGCCGGCAGTAGGAGGGAGTGGACAGATACGCAGTATTTT.

The table lists this clonotype with many counts. V gene TRBV10-3 combines with J gene TRBJ1-2; D gene unclear. The CDR3 covers 13 residues. Trimming left V 2 bases short and J 0 bases short, with 4 bases between. CDR1 ENHRY and CDR2 SYGVKD come from the germline V gene. The CDR3 DNA follows: TGTGCCATCAGTGAGGACACTAACTATGGCTACACCTTC. This gives the protein CAISEDTNYGYTF.